The 26 T cell receptor beta chains reported below all come from one sample, sequenced in a study of blood T cell repertoires in COVID-19. Using immunoSEQ multiplex PCR, the repertoire was profiled, and TCRdb retains in-frame clones only, with some absent. Here the sample spans under 200,000 clones, over 90% being singletons. Sequencing was done on a sample of peripheral blood. These receptors were obtained from a man aged 50-60 years with acute or convalescent COVID-19.

The J gene is TRBJ2-7, the V gene TRBV30, with 9 bases matching TRBD1. After removal of 0 bases from V and 6 bases from J, the junction contained 3 bases not matched to a gene. This CDR3 has 13 residues. The germline V gene encodes CDR1 GTSNPN and CDR2 SVGIG (reference sequence). CDR3 loop: CAWSVQGAGEQYV. CDR3 nucleotide sequence: TGTGCCTGGAGTGTACAGGGGGCCGGCGAGCAGTACGTC.

This rearrangement joins TRBV28 to TRBJ2-7; 8 bases fit TRBD2. This CDR3 is built from 16 residues. Trimming at V came to 3 bases and at J to 6 bases, leaving 13 bases not matched to a gene. Germline V CDR1 and CDR2: MDHEN, SYDVKM. The CDR3 DNA is TGTGCCAGCAGTTTCCCCGGAGGGAGCGGGAGAGGCGAGCAGTACTTC. This gives the protein CASSFPGGSGRGEQYF.

The rearrangement uses TRBV19 and TRBJ1-3, with no clear D. Trimming cost V 7 bases and J 2 bases, with 18 bases left between them. Germline values: CDR1 LNHDA, CDR2 SQIVND (reference sequence). CDR3 length: 16 amino acids. The CDR3 reads CASTPRRADPGNTIYF. In nucleotides, the CDR3 is TGTGCCAGTACCCCCCGGAGGGCTGATCCTGGAAACACCATATATTTT. The full variable domain, rest sourced from reference TRBV19 and TRBJ1-3, is DGGITQSPKYLFRKEGQNVTLSCEQNLNHDAMYWYRQDPGQGLRLIYYSQIVNDFQKGDIAEGYSVSREKKESFPLTVTSAQKNPTAFYLCASTPRRADPGNTIYFGEGSWLTVV.

V usage is TRBV18 and J usage is TRBJ1-3; D remains unclear. CDR3 length: 14 amino acids. The V end was cut by 5 bases, the J end by 0 bases, with 8 bases between. Germline loops: CDR1 KGHSH, CDR2 LQKENI. The CDR3 loop reads CASSGGISGNTIYF. The CDR3 DNA reads as TGTGCCAGCTCAGGAGGCATCTCTGGAAACACCATATATTTT.

The genes are TRBV5-4 and TRBJ1-4; D gene unclear. The CDR3 loop spans 15 amino acids. Trimming took off 2 bases at V and 0 bases at J, with 8 bases between the two ends. Germline V lookup: CDR1 SGHNT, CDR2 YYREEE (reference sequence). For the CDR3, the DNA is TGTGCCAGCAGCTTAAACGGAGCAACTAATGAAAAACTGTTTTTT. It is translated as CASSLNGATNEKLFF.

This rearrangement joins TRBV5-1 to TRBJ1-6; D possibly corresponds to TRBD1 (6 bases). The CDR3 consists of 14 residues. CDR1 and CDR2 (germline): SGHRS, YFSETQ. The V gene lost 0 bases and the J gene lost 7 bases, with 8 bases spanning the gap. The CDR3 sequence is CASSLVQGNSPLHF. The CDR3 coding sequence is TGCGCCAGCAGCTTGGTCCAGGGGAATTCACCCCTCCACTTT.

This chain links TRBV7-8 with TRBJ1-2; D gene unclear. The germline V gene encodes CDR1 SGHVS and CDR2 FQNEAQ. Deletions cut 5 bases from V and 4 bases from J, with 14 bases between. The CDR3 spans 14 residues. The CDR3 DNA reads as TGTGCCAGCAGCCCTCTAACAGTAACCTATGGCTACACCTTC. Its protein product is CASSPLTVTYGYTF.

The rearrangement uses TRBV27 and TRBJ1-6; 7 nucleotides align to TRBD1. The V and J ends lost 6 bases and 8 bases, in that order; junction bases with no gene match: 4. The CDR3 totals 13 residues. CDR1 is MNHEY, CDR2 SMNVEV, per germline (reference sequence). CDR3 sequence: CASRYGTDSPLHF. The CDR3 bases are TGTGCCAGCAGATATGGGACAGATTCACCCCTCCACTTT.

The chain links TRBV7-2 to TRBJ2-2, with 8 bases identical to TRBD2. Looked up from germline, CDR1 is SGHTA and CDR2 is FQGNSA. The CDR3 is 15 residues long. Trimming removed 5 bases from V and 7 bases from J; junction bases left unmatched: 9. The CDR3, as DNA: TGTGCCAGCAGCGTTGGACTAGCCGGGGACGGGGAGCTGTTTTTT. Translation gives CASSVGLAGDGELFF.

This rearrangement joins TRBV10-1 to TRBJ2-2, with D possibly TRBD2 on 7 matching bases. The germline V gene encodes CDR1 WNHNN and CDR2 SYGVQD (reference sequence). Trimming shortened V by 4 bases and J by 4 bases, and 13 bases separated the two germline ends. The CDR3 sequence is 15 residues long. DNA for the CDR3: TGCGCCAGCAGTGTCGGGGGGCGAGGCACCGGGGAGCTGTTTTTT. It specifies CASSVGGRGTGELFF.

The gene calls are TRBV4-3 and TRBJ2-7; 9 bases map to TRBD1. The CDR3 is 15 residues long. J was trimmed by 2 bases and V by 3 bases; bases with no gene match: 5. CDR1 LGHNA and CDR2 YSLEER come from the germline V gene. The chain's CDR3 is CASSQGQGAAYEQYV. CDR3 nucleotides: TGCGCCAGCAGCCAGGGACAGGGAGCTGCCTACGAGCAGTACGTC.

The chain has TRBV3-1 (or the pseudogene TRBV3-2) and TRBJ2-1; the match to TRBD2 covers 7 bases. The V gene end was trimmed by 1 base and the J gene end by 8 bases; junction bases not matched to a gene: 8. This CDR3 is built from 15 residues. Germline CDR1 reads LGHDT; CDR2 reads YNNKEL (reference sequence). The chain's CDR3 is CASSQGGGGSHEQFF. DNA of the CDR3: TGTGCCAGCAGCCAAGGGGGGGGTGGCTCCCATGAGCAGTTCTTC.

The chain carries TRBV10-3 and TRBJ2-2; 8 bases fit TRBD1. The germline V gene has CDR1 ENHRY and CDR2 SYGVKD. The V and J ends lost 6 bases and 5 bases, in that order; junction bases with no gene match: 2. The CDR3 is 13 amino acids. In DNA, the CDR3 is TGTGCCATCAGACAGGGGGGAACCGGGGAGCTGTTTTTT. It is translated as CAIRQGGTGELFF.

J is TRBJ1-4 and V is TRBV12-3 or TRBV12-4; no clear D. V was shortened by 3 bases and J by 5 bases, with 7 bases between the two germline ends. This CDR3 contains 13 residues. As DNA, the CDR3 is TGTGCCAGCAGTTTTAACAGCAATGAAAAACTGTTTTTT. Protein product: CASSFNSNEKLFF.

This chain uses TRBV19 with TRBJ2-5; a possible D gene is TRBD2 (7 bases). Trimming removed 4 bases at V and 5 bases at J, with 20 bases between. The CDR3 is 16 amino acids. Germline V gene lookup returns CDR1 LNHDA and CDR2 SQIVND (reference sequence). CDR3 loop: CASSTARGGDAETQYF. CDR3 bases: TGTGCCAGTAGTACCGCCCGAGGGGGGGATGCGGAGACCCAGTACTTC.

The rearrangement links TRBV7-8 to TRBJ2-2; 8 bases match TRBD2. V gave up 3 bases and J gave up 7 bases; unmatched junction bases: 7. Germline V CDR1 and CDR2: SGHVS, FQNEAQ. This CDR3 comprises 15 residues. CDR3 protein: CASSFPGLANGELFF. DNA for the CDR3: TGTGCCAGCAGCTTCCCAGGACTAGCAAACGGGGAGCTGTTTTTT. Full variable domain (outside the CDR3, taken from reference TRBV7-8 and TRBJ2-2): GAGVSQSPRYKVAKRGQDVALRCDPISGHVSLFWYQQALGQGPEFLTYFQNEAQLDKSGLPSDRFFAERPEGSVSTLKIQRTQQEDSAVYLCASSFPGLANGELFFGEGSRLTVL.

V gene TRBV10-3 combines with J gene TRBJ2-5; possible D gene TRBD1, 6 bases. The V end was cut by 10 bases, the J end by 5 bases, with 14 bases between. Germline V CDR1 and CDR2: ENHRY, SYGVKD. There are 12 residues in the CDR3. CDR3 sequence reads: CATGDTRETQYF. Written as DNA, the CDR3 is TGTGCCACCGGGGACACCCGGGAGACCCAGTACTTC.

The J gene is TRBJ2-7, the V gene TRBV3-1 (or the pseudogene TRBV3-2); perhaps TRBD2 as D (6 bases). Germline CDR1 reads LGHDT; CDR2 reads YNNKEL (reference sequence). The CDR3 totals 12 residues. Deletions cut 4 bases from V and 6 bases from J, with 10 bases between. CDR3 bases: TGTGCCAGCAGCCTCTGGCGGGGCGAGCAGTACTTC. Its protein is CASSLWRGEQYF.

CDR3 bases: TGTGCCAGTAGTATGTTGACAGGGGGCAGCTATGGCTACACCTTC. This gives the protein CASSMLTGGSYGYTF. The chain employs TRBV19 and TRBJ1-2, with 10 bases identical to TRBD1. The junction had 5 bases not matched to a gene; V was cut back by 3 bases and J by 4 bases. Germline values: CDR1 LNHDA, CDR2 SQIVND (reference sequence). The CDR3 is made up of 15 amino acids.

This clone was seen a handful of times. The chain links TRBV28 to TRBJ2-7; possibly TRBD2 for D (6 bases). V was trimmed by 4 bases and J by 3 bases, leaving 19 bases between them. There are 16 residues in the CDR3. Germline loops: CDR1 MDHEN, CDR2 SYDVKM. CDR3 bases: TGTGCCAGCAGTTCTCCCGAAGGGACTCATCACTACGAGCAGTACTTC. Translation: CASSSPEGTHHYEQYF.

The chain combines TRBV27 with TRBJ2-1; 7 bases match TRBD2. CDR1 and CDR2 (germline): MNHEY, SMNVEV (reference sequence). This CDR3 is 16 amino acids long. V was clipped by 8 bases and J by 9 bases; unmatched bases: 19. The CDR3 region is CASGRLAALGLGEQFF. The CDR3 DNA is TGTGCCAGCGGCCGGCTAGCGGCCTTGGGGCTGGGTGAGCAGTTCTTC.

The chain is built from TRBV28 and TRBJ1-2; a possible D gene is TRBD1 (5 bases). V lost 7 bases to trimming and J lost 4 bases, with 10 bases between them. CDR1 and CDR2 (germline): MDHEN, SYDVKM. CDR3 length: 12 amino acids. The CDR3 sequence: CASISTGYGYTF. The CDR3 DNA sequence: TGTGCCAGCATCTCTACAGGCTATGGCTACACCTTC.

For this clone: Its ends do not fully match the called genes, so a read error is possible. The V call is TRBV7-9, the J call TRBJ1-1; D is ambiguous. This CDR3 is built from 10 residues. Germline V lookup: CDR1 SEHNR, CDR2 FQNEAQ (reference sequence). CDR3 nucleotides: TGTGCCAGCAGTCCAAATCGGGGTACCTTT. Residues: CASSPNRGTF.

The chain employs TRBV7-9 and TRBJ1-4; 7 bases align to TRBD1. This CDR3 has 14 amino acids. CDR1 and CDR2 (germline): SEHNR, FQNEAQ (reference sequence). V lost 4 bases, J lost 7 bases, and 6 bases stayed unmatched. The CDR3 region is CASSSGTEGEKLFF. CDR3 coding DNA: TGTGCCAGCAGCTCGGGGACAGAGGGTGAAAAACTGTTTTTT.

CDR3 sequence (DNA): TGTGCCAGCAGCCCCTCGGACAGGAGATCGTACAATGAGCAGTTCTTC. This sequence encodes CASSPSDRRSYNEQFF. The rearrangement joins TRBV5-4 to TRBJ2-1; 7 bases are shared with TRBD1. Germline values: CDR1 SGHNT, CDR2 YYREEE (reference sequence). There are 16 residues in the CDR3. Germline trimming cut 4 bases from V and 4 bases from J; bases unmatched to any gene: 11.

The chain combines TRBV7-2 with TRBJ2-5, with D possibly matching TRBD1 (5 bases). The CDR3 covers 16 residues. The V end lost 4 bases, the J end lost 0 bases, and 15 bases lay between the germline ends. Germline V gene sequence: CDR1 SGHTA, CDR2 FQGNSA. CDR3 nucleotide sequence: TGTGCCAGCAGCTCCCCCCCAAACAGGTACCAAGAGACCCAGTACTTC. Translating it yields CASSSPPNRYQETQYF.